This T cell receptor beta chain appears in the sequencing data of a study of cytomegalovirus exposure and HLA in healthy donors. The germline V gene encodes CDR1 KGHSH and CDR2 LQKENI. The CDR3 runs to 13 residues. The V gene lost 3 bases and the J gene lost 5 bases, with 10 bases spanning the gap. The primer mix had 60 Vbeta and 13 Jbeta primers. Sequencing used immunoSEQ multiplex PCR; TCRdb keeps in-frame clones, though not all of them. The sample includes approximately 150,000 clones, over 70% seen only once; the top ten take approximately 1.2%. As regards this clone: This specimen includes other DNA sequences encoding the same CDR3.

The rearrangement joins TRBV18 to TRBJ2-5; D unclear. The TCR sequence derives from a man in his fifties or sixties in good health and CMV-seropositive. The specimen was PBMCs. The CDR3 bases are TGTGCCAGCTCACCGGGCCTTCAGGAGACCCAGTACTTC. Protein product: CASSPGLQETQYF.